This TCR beta chain stems from a study of shared clonotypes between healthy human individuals. The germline V gene has CDR1 SQVTM and CDR2 ANQGSEA. This CDR3 contains 13 residues. V lost 3 bases, J lost 6 bases, and 15 bases lay in between. Libraries were prepared by immunoSEQ multiplex PCR; TCRdb keeps only in-frame clonotypes and omits some of them. The table includes around 990,000 clones, roughly 80% detected once. Study-wide points: Naive subsets tended to show greater estimated richness than memory subsets. Shared across a handful of donors were roughly 4.7% of the naive CD4 clonotypes.

Note on this clone: The target antigen is unknown.

Donors, healthy HIV-negative adults, lacked recent acute infections or vaccinations. V usage is TRBV29-1 and J usage is TRBJ2-7, with D tentatively TRBD1 or TRBD2 (5 bases each). Sequences were obtained from memory CD4+ T cells from PBMCs. Subset in this sample: CD45RA-negative fraction. This receptor was obtained from a man between 18 and 35 years old in good health. Some clones in this sample may be carry-over from other donors' samples. The CDR3 coding sequence is TGCAGCGTTGACCATGGATCGGGGCTCGAGCAGTACTTC. This translates into CSVDHGSGLEQYF.